The text below deals with one TCR beta chain. The data stem from a study of early T cells in non-severe SARS-CoV-2 infection. Study-level background: With bulk RNA from unsorted whole blood as input, sequencing yielded unpaired chains.

The CDR3 contains 13 residues. From germline, CDR1 is SGHTA and CDR2 FQGNSA. V lost 2 bases and J lost 2, with 7 bases in between. TCRdb re-analysed the 5' RACE reads in MiXCR, keeping a single row per CDR3 protein. The table records tens of thousands of distinct CDR3 sequences, about 12% of them present only once. The chain carries TRBV7-2 and TRBJ2-7; D remains ambiguous. This sequence originates from an adult who was a healthcare worker with PCR-confirmed SARS-CoV-2 infection or an uninfected control (not recorded which). Material: whole blood. The CDR3 DNA follows: TGTGCCAGCAGCTTAAGCCTGGCCTACGAGCAGTACTTC. Translation: CASSLSLAYEQYF.